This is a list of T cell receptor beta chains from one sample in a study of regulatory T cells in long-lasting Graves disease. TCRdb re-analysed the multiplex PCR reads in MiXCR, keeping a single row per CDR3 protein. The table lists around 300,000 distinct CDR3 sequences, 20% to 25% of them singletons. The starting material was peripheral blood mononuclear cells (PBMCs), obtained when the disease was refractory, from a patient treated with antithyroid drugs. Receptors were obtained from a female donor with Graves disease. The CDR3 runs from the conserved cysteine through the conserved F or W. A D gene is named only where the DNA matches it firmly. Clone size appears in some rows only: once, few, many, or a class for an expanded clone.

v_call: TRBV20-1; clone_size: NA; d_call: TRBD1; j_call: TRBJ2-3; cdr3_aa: CSARSGDRPRDTQYF; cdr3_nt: TGCAGTGCTCGATCCGGGGACAGGCCGCGGGATACGCAGTATTTT
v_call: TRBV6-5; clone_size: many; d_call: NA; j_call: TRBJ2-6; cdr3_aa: CASSYLAHSGANVLTF; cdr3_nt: TGTGCCAGCAGTTACCTAGCCCACTCTGGGGCCAACGTCCTGACTTTC
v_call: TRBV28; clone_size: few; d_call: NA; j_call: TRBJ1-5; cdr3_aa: CASSYGRVGTEPQHF; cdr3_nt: TGTGCCAGCAGTTATGGGAGGGTGGGAACGGAGCCCCAGCATTTT
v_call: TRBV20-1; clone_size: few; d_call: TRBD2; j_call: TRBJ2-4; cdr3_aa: CSASLLLAGGRDIQYF; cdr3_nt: TGCAGTGCTAGTTTGTTGCTAGCGGGAGGGAGGGACATTCAGTACTTC
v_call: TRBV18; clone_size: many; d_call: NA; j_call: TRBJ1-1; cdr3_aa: CASSEGTLPEAFF; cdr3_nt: TGTGCCAGCTCAGAGGGGACATTACCTGAAGCTTTCTTT
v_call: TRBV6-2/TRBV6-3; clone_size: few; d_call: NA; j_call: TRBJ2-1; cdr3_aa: CASSESRGIYNEQFF; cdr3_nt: TGTGCCAGCAGTGAATCGAGAGGGATCTACAATGAGCAGTTCTTC
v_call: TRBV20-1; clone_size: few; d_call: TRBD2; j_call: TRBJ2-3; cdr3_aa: CSARDGRGGGTDTQYF; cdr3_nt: TGCAGTGCTAGAGATGGGCGGGGGGGAGGCACAGATACGCAGTATTTT
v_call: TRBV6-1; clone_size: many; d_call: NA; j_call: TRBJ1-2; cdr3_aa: CASSRSGGRNYGYTF; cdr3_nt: TGTGCCAGCAGTAGAAGCGGCGGGAGGAACTATGGCTACACCTTC
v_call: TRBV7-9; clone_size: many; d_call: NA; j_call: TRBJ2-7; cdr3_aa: CASSFQGRYEQYF; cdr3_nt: TGTGCCAGCAGCTTCCAGGGGCGGTACGAGCAGTACTTC
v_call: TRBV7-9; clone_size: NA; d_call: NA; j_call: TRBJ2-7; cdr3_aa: CASNGGSGAYEQYF; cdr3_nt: TGTGCCAGCAACGGAGGTAGTGGGGCCTACGAGCAGTACTTC
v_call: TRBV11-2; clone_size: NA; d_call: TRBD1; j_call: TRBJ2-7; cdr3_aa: CASSFWGQGLNEQYF; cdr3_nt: TGTGCCAGCAGTTTCTGGGGACAGGGGCTCAACGAGCAGTACTTC
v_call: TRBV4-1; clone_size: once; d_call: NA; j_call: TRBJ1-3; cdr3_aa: CASSQLPSSGNTIYF; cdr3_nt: TGCGCCAGCAGCCAACTCCCGAGCTCTGGAAACACCATATATTTT
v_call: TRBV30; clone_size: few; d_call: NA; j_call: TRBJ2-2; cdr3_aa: CAWSEASSTGELFF; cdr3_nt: TGTGCCTGGTCGGAGGCGTCGTCCACCGGGGAGCTGTTTTTT
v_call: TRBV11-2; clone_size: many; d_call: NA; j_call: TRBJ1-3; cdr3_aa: CASSFLMAAGNTIYF; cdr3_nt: TGTGCCAGCAGCTTCCTCATGGCTGCTGGAAACACCATATATTTT
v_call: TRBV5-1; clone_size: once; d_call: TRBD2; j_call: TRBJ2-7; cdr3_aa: CASGAGVSSYEQYF; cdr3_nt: TGCGCCAGCGGGGCGGGAGTCTCCTCCTACGAGCAGTACTTC
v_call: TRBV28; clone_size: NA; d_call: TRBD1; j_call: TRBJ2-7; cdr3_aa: CASSLDTGTGLDERYF; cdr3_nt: TGTGCCAGCAGTTTGGATACCGGGACAGGGCTCGACGAGCGGTACTTC
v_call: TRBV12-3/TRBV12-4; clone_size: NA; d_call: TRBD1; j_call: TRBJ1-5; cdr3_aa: CASTDRGGNQPQHF; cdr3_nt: TGTGCCAGCACTGACAGGGGTGGCAATCAGCCCCAGCATTTT
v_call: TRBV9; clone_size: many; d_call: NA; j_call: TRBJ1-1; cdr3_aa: CASSVGPQNTEAFF; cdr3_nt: TGTGCCAGCAGCGTCGGGCCACAGAACACTGAAGCTTTCTTT
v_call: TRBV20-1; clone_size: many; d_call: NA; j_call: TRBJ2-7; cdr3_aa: CSARGGAAAAYEQYF; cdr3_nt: TGCAGTGCTAGAGGGGGGGCGGCAGCAGCCTACGAGCAGTACTTC
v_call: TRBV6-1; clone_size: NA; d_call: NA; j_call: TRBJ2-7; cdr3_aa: CASSRDTLGTYEQYF; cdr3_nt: TGTGCCAGCAGCCGGGACACCCTAGGGACCTACGAGCAGTACTTC
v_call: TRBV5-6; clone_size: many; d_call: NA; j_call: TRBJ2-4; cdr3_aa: CASSPGGNLAKNIQYF; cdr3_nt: TGTGCCAGCAGCCCCGGGGGTAACCTAGCCAAAAACATTCAGTACTTC
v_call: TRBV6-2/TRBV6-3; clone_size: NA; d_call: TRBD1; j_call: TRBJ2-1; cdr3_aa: CASSYIGGTGVQFF; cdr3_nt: TGTGCCAGCAGTTACATAGGGGGCACGGGTGTGCAGTTCTTC
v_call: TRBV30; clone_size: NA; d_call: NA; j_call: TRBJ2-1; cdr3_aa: CAWRDQVHEQFF; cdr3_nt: TGTGCCTGGAGAGATCAGGTGCATGAGCAGTTCTTC
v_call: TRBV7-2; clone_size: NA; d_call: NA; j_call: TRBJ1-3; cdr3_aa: CASSLGGGFSGNTIYF; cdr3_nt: TGTGCCAGCAGCTTAGGGGGGGGCTTCTCTGGAAACACCATATATTTT
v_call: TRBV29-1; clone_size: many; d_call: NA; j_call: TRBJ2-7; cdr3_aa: CSVEGIRDTENYEQYF; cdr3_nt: TGCAGCGTTGAAGGTATAAGGGACACGGAAAACTACGAGCAGTACTTC
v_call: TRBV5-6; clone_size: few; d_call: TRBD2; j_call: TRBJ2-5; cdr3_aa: CASSQSLAGDVETQYF; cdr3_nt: TGTGCCAGCAGCCAGTCACTAGCGGGGGACGTAGAGACCCAGTACTTC
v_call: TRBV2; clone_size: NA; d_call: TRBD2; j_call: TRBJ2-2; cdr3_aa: CASSETTGLAAGELFF; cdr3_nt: TGTGCCAGCAGTGAAACTACCGGACTAGCGGCCGGGGAGCTGTTTTTT
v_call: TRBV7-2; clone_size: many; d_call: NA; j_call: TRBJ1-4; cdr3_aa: CASSFGWSEKLFF; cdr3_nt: TGTGCCAGCAGCTTCGGTTGGAGTGAAAAACTGTTTTTT
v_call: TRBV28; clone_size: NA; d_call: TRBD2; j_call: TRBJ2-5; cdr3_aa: CASSSRTSGSLETQYF; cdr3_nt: TGTGCCAGCAGTTCTAGGACTAGCGGGAGTTTAGAGACCCAGTACTTC
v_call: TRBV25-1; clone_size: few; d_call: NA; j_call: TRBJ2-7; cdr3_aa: CASSFTGRHEQYF; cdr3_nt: TGTGCCAGCAGCTTCACAGGGAGGCACGAGCAGTACTTC
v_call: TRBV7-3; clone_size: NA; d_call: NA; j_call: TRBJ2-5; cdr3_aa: CASSLTGENQETQYF; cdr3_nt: TGTGCCAGCAGCTTAACGGGCGAGAACCAAGAGACCCAGTACTTC
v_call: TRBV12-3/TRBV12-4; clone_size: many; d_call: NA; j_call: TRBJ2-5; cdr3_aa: CASRWGDGETQYF; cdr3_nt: TGTGCCAGCAGGTGGGGGGACGGAGAGACCCAGTACTTC
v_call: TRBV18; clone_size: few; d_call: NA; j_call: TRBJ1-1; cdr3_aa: CASSPGKSTEAFF; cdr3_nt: TGTGCCAGCTCACCCGGAAAGAGCACTGAAGCTTTCTTT
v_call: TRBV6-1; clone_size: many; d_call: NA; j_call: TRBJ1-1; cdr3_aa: CASSGEGRGTEAFF; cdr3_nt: TGTGCCAGCTCGGGGGAGGGTCGAGGAACTGAAGCTTTCTTT